This T cell receptor beta chain comes out of a study of cytomegalovirus exposure and HLA in healthy donors. The V and J ends lost 3 bases and 10 bases respectively, with 12 bases between them. The CDR3 sequence is 13 residues long. CDR1 and CDR2 from the germline V gene are MNHEY and SMNVEV (reference sequence). Primers: 60 Vbeta forward and 13 Jbeta reverse. This table comes from immunoSEQ multiplex PCR, and its TCRdb copy is limited to in-frame clones, with some not included. In the table there are tens of thousands of clones, 70% to 75% of which are singletons. The V call is TRBV27, the J call TRBJ1-4; D possibly corresponds to TRBD1 (6 bases). This sequence originates from a woman in her 30s in good health and CMV-seropositive. The sequenced sample consisted of PBMCs. DNA of the CDR3: TGTGCCAGCAGTTTCAACAGGGAAGGAAAACTGTTTTTT. This sequence encodes CASSFNREGKLFF.